This T cell receptor beta chain appears in the sequencing data of a study of blood T cell repertoires in COVID-19. This clone was detected once. Clones were read by immunoSEQ multiplex PCR, and TCRdb kept only the in-frame ones, dropping some. The sample has 90,000 to 110,000 clones, roughly 83% seen once. Sequenced sample: peripheral blood. The sequence derives from a woman in her sixties with acute or convalescent COVID-19.

CDR3 DNA: TGTGCCAGCAGCTTAGGTGGGGGGGGATGGGTCACTGAAGCTTTCTTT. This encodes CASSLGGGGWVTEAFF. The rearrangement joins TRBV7-8 to TRBJ1-1, with D possibly being TRBD1 (5 bases). Trimming left V 1 base short and J 4 bases short, with 16 bases between. CDR1 SGHVS and CDR2 FQNEAQ come from the germline V gene. The CDR3 extends over 16 amino acids.